Each of the 13 T cell receptor beta chains below was sequenced from the same sample in a study of Graves' ophthalmopathy and Graves' hyperthyroidism. Amplifying from RNA transcripts, the study obtained TCR beta CDR3 regions. First-round RT-PCR relied on HTBI primers, and a second-round multiplex PCR came next. TCRdb reprocessed the multiplex PCR reads via MiXCR and lists one record per CDR3 protein. The table has hundreds of thousands of distinct CDR3 sequences, about a fifth seen once; the top ten hold roughly 6.9%. Sequencing used peripheral blood. Receptor source: a woman aged 18-29 years with stable Graves' hyperthyroidism. Some clones in this sample may be carry-over from other donors' samples.

This clonotype was seen more than once but under ten times. The chain recombines TRBV7-9 with TRBJ2-7; 10 bases align to TRBD1. V was pared by 2 bases and J by 13 bases, with 5 bases of the junction left unmatched. The CDR3 loop spans 12 amino acids. Per the germline V gene, CDR1 is SEHNR and CDR2 is FQNEAQ (reference sequence). CDR3 sequence reads: CASSLLGQGHYF. CDR3 coding DNA: TGTGCCAGCAGCTTATTGGGACAGGGGCATTACTTC.

This clonotype has at least ten counts. The chain uses TRBV5-1 and TRBJ1-1; D is possibly TRBD1 (6 bases). The germline V gene encodes CDR1 SGHRS and CDR2 YFSETQ. V was trimmed by 8 bases and J by 4 bases, leaving 18 bases between them. This CDR3 comprises 14 residues. CDR3 protein: CASREGGGTTEAFF. Written as DNA, the CDR3 is TGCGCCAGTCGCGAGGGGGGAGGGACCACTGAAGCTTTCTTT.

This clonotype was recorded at least ten times. The V gene is TRBV30, the J gene TRBJ2-7; D gene ambiguous. V gave up 1 base and J gave up 2 bases, with 6 bases separating them. Germline V gene data show CDR1 as GTSNPN and CDR2 as SVGIG (reference sequence). This CDR3 has 12 amino acids. The CDR3 is CAWSGGTYEQYF. The CDR3 DNA follows: TGTGCCTGGAGTGGGGGAACCTACGAGCAGTACTTC.

This clonotype was observed many times. The rearrangement uses TRBV7-6 and TRBJ2-4, with 9 bases lining up with TRBD1. With V trimmed by 5 bases and J by 2 bases, 13 bases remained unmatched. The V gene's germline CDR1 is SGHVS and CDR2 FNYEAQ. This CDR3 region has 18 residues. In DNA, the CDR3 is TGTGCCAGCAGCACGTCCGGGACAGGGACTCAATCCAAAAACATTCAGTACTTC. Residues: CASSTSGTGTQSKNIQYF.

This clonotype was observed many times. The chain joins TRBV28 to TRBJ1-5, with D possibly being TRBD1 (6 bases). With 2 bases removed from V and 7 bases from J, the gap between germline ends came to 18 bases. CDR3 length: 16 residues. The germline gives CDR1 MDHEN, CDR2 SYDVKM. The CDR3 here is CASSLVTYRVGQPQHF. In nucleotides, the CDR3 is TGTGCCAGCAGTTTAGTGACTTACAGGGTCGGACAGCCCCAGCATTTT.

This clonotype was seen a few times. The rearrangement links TRBV12-3 or TRBV12-4 to TRBJ1-5; TRBD1 matches 9 bases. The trim removed 3 bases at V and 0 bases at J, leaving 3 bases unmatched. This CDR3 has 16 residues. CDR3 loop: CASSFGTGFSNQPQHF. The CDR3 DNA follows: TGTGCCAGCAGTTTCGGGACAGGGTTTAGCAATCAGCCCCAGCATTTT.

This clonotype was observed a handful of times. The chain links TRBV7-2 to TRBJ2-7; D not certain. Germline values: CDR1 SGHTA, CDR2 FQGNSA. CDR3 length: 13 amino acids. The V gene lost 5 bases and the J gene lost 4 bases, with 12 bases spanning the gap. This CDR3 is CASSRQGEYEQYF. The CDR3 DNA is TGTGCCAGCAGCCGTCAAGGAGAATACGAGCAGTACTTC.

This chain uses TRBV12-3 or TRBV12-4 with TRBJ2-7, with D tentatively TRBD1 or TRBD2 (5 bases each). This CDR3 comprises 12 residues. The ends were cut back, 5 bases at V and 4 bases at J, with 9 bases in the middle. The CDR3 DNA sequence: TGTGCCAGCAGTAGCAGGGAGTACGAGCAGTACTTC. It translates to CASSSREYEQYF.

This chain links TRBV20-1 with TRBJ2-7; no firm D call. V lost 3 bases and J lost 2, with 8 bases in between. CDR1 is DFQATT and CDR2 is SNEGSKA in the germline V gene (reference sequence). This CDR3 has 12 amino acids. The CDR3 sequence is CSASDQTYEQYF. Written as DNA, the CDR3 is TGCAGTGCTAGCGACCAAACCTACGAGCAGTACTTC.

The CDR3: CASSGNRGIAEAFF. CDR3 in DNA: TGCGCCAGCAGCGGGAACAGGGGGATCGCTGAAGCTTTCTTT. This chain joins TRBV5-1 and TRBJ1-1, with 8 bases lining up with TRBD1. V trimming: 4 bases; J trimming: 6 bases; junction bases outside the gene matches: 8. This CDR3 is built from 14 residues. CDR1 is SGHRS, CDR2 YFSETQ, per germline.

The chain is built from TRBV12-3 or TRBV12-4 and TRBJ2-7; D is unresolved. Deletions cut 1 base from V and 6 bases from J, with 13 bases between. The CDR3 spans 14 residues. CDR3 in DNA: TGTGCCAGCAGTTTAGGGACCGGCTGGCGCGAGCAGTACTTC. Residues: CASSLGTGWREQYF.

This sequence joins TRBV12-3 or TRBV12-4 and TRBJ2-5; 11 bases match TRBD2. The J segment lost 0 bases and the V segment lost 1 base, leaving 1 base of the junction unmatched. The length of the CDR3 is 16 residues. In nucleotides, the CDR3 is TGTGCCAGCAGTTTAGGGACTAGCGGGTACCAAGAGACCCAGTACTTC. It encodes CASSLGTSGYQETQYF.

This clonotype was detected only a few times. The CDR3 bases are TGTGCCAGCAGCCAAGGTAGGGGAAGGTGGGGCACTGAAGCTTTCTTT. Residues: CASSQGRGRWGTEAFF. V and J are TRBV14 and TRBJ1-1, with D perhaps TRBD1 (5 bases). Germline CDR1 SGHDN, CDR2 FVKESK. The CDR3 has 16 amino acids. V lost 1 base, J lost 4 bases, and 16 bases lay in between.